The rows below give T cell receptor beta chains drawn from one sample of a study of cytomegalovirus exposure and HLA in healthy donors. Assay: immunoSEQ multiplex PCR; the TCRdb copy retains only in-frame clones and omits some. The sample shows about 160,000 clones, approximately 80% of them seen only once. Material: PBMCs. These receptors all stem from a woman in her 30s in good health and CMV-seronegative. CDR3s include the opening cysteine and the closing phenylalanine or tryptophan. The D gene is left open where the match is weak. Size tells how often a clone was seen (once, few, many) or the class of an expanded clone, and some rows leave it out.

J: TRBJ2-7
size: NA
D: TRBD1
V: TRBV4-1
DNA: TGCGCCAGCAGCCCCGGGACAGGCGGTTTAAGGCAGTACTTC
CDR3: CASSPGTGGLRQYF

J: TRBJ2-1
size: NA
D: TRBD2
V: TRBV19
DNA: TGTGCCAGCTTTGGGACTAGCGGGAGAGTAGGGAATGAGCAGTTCTTC
CDR3: CASFGTSGRVGNEQFF

J: TRBJ2-1
size: NA
D: TRBD1
V: TRBV15
DNA: TGTGCCACCAGGACGGGACAGGGTAACAATGAGCAGTTCTTC
CDR3: CATRTGQGNNEQFF

J: TRBJ2-1
size: NA
D: TRBD1
V: TRBV6-5
DNA: TGTGCCAGCAGTTACTCGAACAGGGGCCCATACAATGAGCAGTTCTTC
CDR3: CASSYSNRGPYNEQFF

J: TRBJ1-2
size: NA
D: NA
V: TRBV4-1
DNA: TGCGCCAGCAGCCGGAACACTATGCGGGTAGGGAACTATGGCTACACCTTC
CDR3: CASSRNTMRVGNYGYTF

J: TRBJ2-7
size: NA
D: TRBD2
V: TRBV18
DNA: TGTGCCAGCTCACAGACTAGCGGGAGGGCTCGAGAGCAGTACTTC
CDR3: CASSQTSGRAREQYF

J: TRBJ2-7
size: NA
D: TRBD2
V: TRBV27
DNA: TGTGCCAGCAGGAGGACCGAACTAGCGGGATACTACGAGCAGTACTTC
CDR3: CASRRTELAGYYEQYF

J: TRBJ2-7
size: once
D: TRBD2
V: TRBV11-2
DNA: TGTGCCAGCAGCTTAGGTCCAGCGGGAGGGCCGGAGCAGTACTTC
CDR3: CASSLGPAGGPEQYF

J: TRBJ1-1
size: NA
D: NA
V: TRBV2
DNA: TGTGCCAGCAGCCTGGGCAGGAACACTGAAGCTTTCTTT
CDR3: CASSLGRNTEAFF

J: TRBJ2-2
size: NA
D: TRBD1
V: TRBV12-5
DNA: TGTGCTAGTGGTACCGGGACAGACACCGGGGAGCTGTTTTTT
CDR3: CASGTGTDTGELFF